This passage covers 11 T cell receptor beta chains from one sample sequenced in a study of OX40 agonist ivuxolimab in advanced cancers. The table came from immunoSEQ multiplex PCR; TCRdb's copy has only in-frame clones and leaves some out. The data show tens of thousands of clones, about 70% seen once. The sequencing used CD4+ or CD8+ T cells sorted from blood, collected in a trial of the OX40 agonist ivuxolimab. The receptors here all came from an adult with an advanced solid tumor such as melanoma, head and neck, liver or kidney cancer.

The chain carries TRBV5-6 and TRBJ1-2; D call uncertain. Germline V lookup: CDR1 SGHDT, CDR2 YYEEEE. This CDR3 has 16 amino acids. V gave up 1 base and J gave up 1 base, with 14 bases separating them. The CDR3 reads CASSLYAAERNYGYTF. For the CDR3, the DNA is TGTGCCAGCAGCTTGTACGCAGCCGAACGTAACTATGGCTACACCTTC.

This clone was picked up one time. J is TRBJ2-7 and V is TRBV6-1; no clear D gene. In germline, CDR1 is MNHNS, CDR2 SASEGT. The CDR3 sequence is 12 residues long. V was shortened by 7 bases and J by 0 bases, with 7 bases between the two germline ends. In nucleotides, the CDR3 is TGTGCCAGCACTACCAGCTCCTACGAGCAGTACTTC. Its protein is CASTTSSYEQYF.

This chain uses TRBV29-1 with TRBJ2-2; perhaps D is TRBD1 or TRBD2 (5 bases each). V lost 5 bases and J lost 0, with 16 bases in between. CDR1 and CDR2 (germline): SQVTM, ANQGSEA. CDR3 size: 16 residues. CDR3 nucleotides: TGCAGCGTTTCGACAGTGACTATCGCGAACACCGGGGAGCTGTTTTTT. The encoded protein is CSVSTVTIANTGELFF.

The chain uses TRBV2 and TRBJ2-6, with no clear D. V was shortened by 3 bases and J by 4 bases, with 7 bases between the two germline ends. Germline assignment: CDR1 SNHLY and CDR2 FYNNEI. The CDR3 spans 14 residues. The CDR3 DNA reads TGTGCCAGCAGTGATTCCTGGGGGGCCAACGTCCTGACTTTC. It translates to CASSDSWGANVLTF.

In regard to this clone: This could be a read error, since a much larger clone is one nucleotide away. The rearrangement joins TRBV27 to TRBJ2-3; D gene uncertain. Germline CDR1 MNHEY, CDR2 SMNVEV (reference sequence). This CDR3 is 15 amino acids long. The CDR3 spells CAGSFLGRDTDTQYF. CDR3 nucleotides: TGTGCCGGCAGTTTTCTCGGCAGAGACACAGATACGCAGTATTTT.

The chain links TRBV27 to TRBJ1-1, with D perhaps matching TRBD1 (6 bases). Between the trimmed V and J ends, which lost 6 bases and 1 base, there was a span of 9 bases. The CDR3 runs to 13 residues. CDR1 is MNHEY, CDR2 SMNVEV, per germline (reference sequence). The CDR3 coding sequence is TGTGCCAGCAGCCGGGGACAGAACACTGAAGCTTTCTTT. The encoded protein is CASSRGQNTEAFF.

The chain uses TRBV4-3 and TRBJ1-6; D is ambiguous. With 3 bases removed from V and 0 bases from J, the gap between germline ends came to 9 bases. This CDR3 has 16 residues. Germline loops: CDR1 LGHNA, CDR2 YSLEER. The CDR3 reads CASSHPKFSYNSPLHF. CDR3 bases: TGCGCCAGCAGCCATCCGAAGTTCTCCTATAATTCACCCCTCCACTTT.

The table lists this clone with a count of one. The gene calls are TRBV27 and TRBJ2-3; D might be TRBD1 or TRBD2, each matching 5 bases. This CDR3 region has 13 residues. Germline lookup yields CDR1 MNHEY and CDR2 SMNVEV (reference sequence). V gave up 3 bases and J gave up 4 bases, with 8 bases separating them. The CDR3 loop reads CASSFGTADTQYF. The CDR3 DNA sequence: TGTGCCAGCAGTTTCGGGACGGCAGATACGCAGTATTTT.

The rearrangement joins TRBV27 to TRBJ2-3; D might be TRBD2 (6 bases). V was pared by 9 bases and J by 4 bases, with 11 bases between. The CDR3 extends over 12 amino acids. The germline CDR1 and CDR2 sequences are MNHEY and SMNVEV (reference sequence). The CDR3 region has the DNA TGTGCCAGTCGGGGGATGGCAGATACGCAGTATTTT. Its protein is CASRGMADTQYF.

The chain joins TRBV11-1 to TRBJ2-2, with D perhaps matching TRBD1 or TRBD2 (5 bases each). Germline V gene lookup returns CDR1 SGHAT and CDR2 FQDESV (reference sequence). V shed 4 bases and J shed 3 bases, with 15 bases lying between them. This CDR3 has 16 residues. In DNA form, the CDR3 reads TGTGCCAGCAGCTCCCGCTGGGGGAGAGACACCGGGGAGCTGTTTTTT. Translating it yields CASSSRWGRDTGELFF.

This sequence joins TRBV4-3 and TRBJ1-5; 9 bases align to TRBD1. There are 13 residues in the CDR3. J gave up 13 bases and V 0 bases, and 4 bases lay outside the gene matches. Germline CDR1 LGHNA, CDR2 YSLEER. The CDR3 bases are TGCGCCAGCAGCCAAGAGAGGGACAGGGTTCAGCATTTT. Amino acid sequence: CASSQERDRVQHF.